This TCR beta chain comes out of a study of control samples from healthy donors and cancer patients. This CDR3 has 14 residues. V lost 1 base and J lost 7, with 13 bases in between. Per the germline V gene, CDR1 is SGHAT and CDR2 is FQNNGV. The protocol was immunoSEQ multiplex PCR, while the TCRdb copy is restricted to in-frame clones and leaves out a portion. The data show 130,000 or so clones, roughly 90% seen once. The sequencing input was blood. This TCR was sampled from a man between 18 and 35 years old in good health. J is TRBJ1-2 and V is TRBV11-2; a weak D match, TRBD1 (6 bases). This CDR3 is CASSLVMGASGYTF. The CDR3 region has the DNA TGTGCCAGCAGCTTAGTTATGGGGGCAAGTGGCTACACCTTC.